This T cell receptor beta chain was recorded in a study of response to subunit inactivated influenza vaccine. This CDR3 has 11 amino acids. Trimming removed 3 bases from V and 10 bases from J, with 10 bases in between. Per germline, CDR1 DFQATT and CDR2 SNEGSKA (reference sequence). MiXCR, applied by TCRdb to the RT-PCR reads, yields one record per CDR3 protein. The sample lists 700,000 to 900,000 distinct CDR3 sequences; over 20% were seen once. Overall study findings and caveats: Researchers suggested that each seasonal influenza vaccination recruits few new T cells.

To note about this clonotype: As yet, its antigen is unknown.

The sequenced sample was PBMCs from blood, obtained more than 4 days after vaccination. V usage is TRBV20-1 and J usage is TRBJ2-1; D not resolved. The receptor was isolated from a middle-aged man who received an inactivated influenza vaccine. CDR3 DNA: TGCAGTGCTAGTAGAGCGCCAGAGCAGTTCTTC. Residues: CSASRAPEQFF.